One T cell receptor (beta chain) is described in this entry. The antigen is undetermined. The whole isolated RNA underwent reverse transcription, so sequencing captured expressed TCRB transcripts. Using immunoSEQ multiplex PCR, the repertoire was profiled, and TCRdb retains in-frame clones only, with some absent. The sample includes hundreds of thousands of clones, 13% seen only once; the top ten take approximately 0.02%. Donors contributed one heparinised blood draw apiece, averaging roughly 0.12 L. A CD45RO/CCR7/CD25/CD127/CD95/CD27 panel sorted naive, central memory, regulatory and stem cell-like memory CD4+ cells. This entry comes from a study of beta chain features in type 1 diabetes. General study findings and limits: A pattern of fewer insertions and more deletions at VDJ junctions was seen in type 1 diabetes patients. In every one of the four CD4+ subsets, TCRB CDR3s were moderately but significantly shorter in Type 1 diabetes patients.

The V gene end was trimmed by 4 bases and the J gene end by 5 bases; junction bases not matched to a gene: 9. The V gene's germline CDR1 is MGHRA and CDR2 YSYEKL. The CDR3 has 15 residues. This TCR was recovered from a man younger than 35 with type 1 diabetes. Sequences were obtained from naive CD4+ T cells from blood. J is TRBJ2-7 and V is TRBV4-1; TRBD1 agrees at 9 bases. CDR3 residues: CASSPEQGARDEQYF. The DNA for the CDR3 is TGCGCCAGCAGCCCCGAACAGGGGGCGCGGGACGAGCAGTACTTC.